The subject of this entry is one T cell receptor beta chain. Germline V gene data show CDR1 as SQVTM and CDR2 as ANQGSEA. CDR3 length: 12 residues. V lost 6 bases and J lost 7, with 15 bases in between. Repertoires were generated with immunoSEQ multiplex PCR, while TCRdb's copy carries only in-frame clones and drops some. The sample consists of about 180,000 clones, around 90% of them appearing once. These data come from a study of control samples from healthy donors and cancer patients. The receptor was derived from a woman aged 45-59 years in good health. Sequencing input: blood. This chain uses TRBV29-1 with TRBJ1-2, with D possibly matching TRBD1 (5 bases). The CDR3 sequence is CSVRPGTLGYTF. Here the CDR3 DNA reads TGCAGCGTACGACCAGGGACTCTTGGCTACACCTTC.